What follows are 21 T cell receptor beta chains derived from one specimen sequenced in a study of blood T cell repertoires in COVID-19. Produced via immunoSEQ multiplex PCR; TCRdb's table is partial and in-frame only. Among about 120,000 clones listed, approximately 82% were seen once. The specimen sequenced was peripheral blood. These TCRs come from a woman aged 45-65 years with acute or convalescent COVID-19.

The chain links TRBV3-1 (or the pseudogene TRBV3-2) to TRBJ2-2, with a weak D call TRBD2 (5 bases). The germline CDR1 and CDR2 sequences are LGHDT and YNNKEL (reference sequence). V lost 3 bases and J 4 bases, leaving 15 bases between the germline ends. The CDR3 runs to 16 residues. CDR3 nucleotide sequence: TGTGCCAGCAGCCAGTCGTATGGGAGTAGCACCGGGGAGCTGTTTTTT. This codes for CASSQSYGSSTGELFF.

This clone has only one observation. The genes are TRBV5-1 and TRBJ2-3, with 10 bases that match TRBD2. The germline V gene encodes CDR1 SGHRS and CDR2 YFSETQ. The CDR3 totals 16 residues. The trim removed 1 base at V and 4 bases at J, leaving 6 bases unmatched. CDR3 sequence (DNA): TGCGCCAGCAGCTTGAGGGCTAGCGGGGGTGCAGATACGCAGTATTTT. This encodes CASSLRASGGADTQYF.

This rearrangement joins TRBV5-4 to TRBJ2-7; TRBD2 aligns across 15 bases. The germline V gene has CDR1 SGHNT and CDR2 YYREEE (reference sequence). This CDR3 spans 17 amino acids. V lost 4 bases, J lost 0 bases, and 5 bases stayed unmatched. In DNA form, the CDR3 reads TGTGCCAGCAGCAAAGGGACTAGCGGGGGGATCTCCTACGAGCAGTACTTC. The encoded protein is CASSKGTSGGISYEQYF.

The chain couples TRBV29-1 to TRBJ2-5; tentative D call: TRBD2 (5 bases). Germline CDR1 is SQVTM and CDR2 is ANQGSEA. This CDR3 region has 13 residues. Deletions cut 5 bases from V and 0 bases from J, with 10 bases between. CDR3 nucleotides: TGCAGCGTTCGATCGGGGAACCAAGAGACCCAGTACTTC. It specifies CSVRSGNQETQYF.

This sequence joins TRBV27 and TRBJ2-5; the match to TRBD2 covers 14 bases. This CDR3 spans 19 amino acids. Germline V CDR1 and CDR2: MNHEY, SMNVEV (reference sequence). J was trimmed by 4 bases and V by 1 base; bases with no gene match: 11. CDR3 sequence (DNA): TGTGCCAGCAGTTTATTTCCCCCTACGACTAGCGGGAGGGGAGAGACCCAGTACTTC. Translating it yields CASSLFPPTTSGRGETQYF.

J is TRBJ1-6 and V is TRBV2; weak D call: TRBD1 (5 bases). CDR1 SNHLY and CDR2 FYNNEI come from the germline V gene. V was clipped by 6 bases and J by 10 bases, with 16 bases between them. The CDR3 totals 14 residues. CDR3 protein: CASSPVWGESPLHF. DNA of the CDR3: TGTGCCAGCAGCCCTGTTTGGGGGGAGTCACCCCTCCACTTT.

The table lists this clone with a few counts. The chain uses TRBV10-3 and TRBJ2-2, with D hard to call. The CDR3 length is 14 residues. The germline gives CDR1 ENHRY, CDR2 SYGVKD. Trimming removed 0 bases from V and 4 bases from J, with 6 bases in between. The CDR3 DNA reads as TGTGCCATCAGTGAGTCTACGGGCACCGGGGAGCTGTTTTTT. Its protein product is CAISESTGTGELFF.

J is TRBJ1-5 and V is TRBV7-9, with unresolved D. The length of the CDR3 is 15 residues. Germline CDR1 SEHNR, CDR2 FQNEAQ (reference sequence). Trimming took 3 bases from V and 1 from J, leaving 10 bases between them. The CDR3 DNA sequence: TGTGCCAGCAGCTTTTTCGGGGAAAGCAATCAGCCCCAGCATTTT. Translated: CASSFFGESNQPQHF.

J is TRBJ2-2 and V is TRBV6-5; D not certain. Germline-derived CDR1 and CDR2 are MNHEY and SVGAGI. The V end was cut by 8 bases, the J end by 4 bases, with 8 bases between. The CDR3 spans 12 residues. CDR3 DNA sequence: TGTGCCAGCCACGGGTTCACCGGGGAGCTGTTTTTT. It codes for CASHGFTGELFF.

This rearrangement joins TRBV7-3 to TRBJ2-7; 10 nucleotides agree with TRBD2. Germline CDR1 and CDR2: SGHTA and FQGTGA. The CDR3 runs to 15 residues. V was pared by 5 bases and J by 4 bases, with 8 bases of the junction left unmatched. CDR3 sequence (DNA): TGTGCCAGCAGCCCTCGAGCGGGAGGGCCATACGAGCAGTACTTC. Protein sequence: CASSPRAGGPYEQYF. The whole variable domain, remainder taken from reference TRBV7-3 and TRBJ2-7, is GAGVSQTPSNKVTEKGKYVELRCDPISGHTALYWYRQSLGQGPEFLIYFQGTGAADDSGLPNDRFFAVRPEGSVSTLKIQRTERGDSAVYLCASSPRAGGPYEQYFGPGTRLTVT.

This rearrangement joins TRBV6-5 to TRBJ1-5, with D perhaps TRBD1 (5 bases). The CDR3 is 14 amino acids. The germline V gene encodes CDR1 MNHEY and CDR2 SVGAGI. V lost 6 bases and J 5 bases, leaving 14 bases between the germline ends. DNA for the CDR3: TGTGCCAGCAGCCGGCGGGGGATGTATCAGCCCCAGCATTTT. This gives the protein CASSRRGMYQPQHF.

The V call is TRBV18, the J call TRBJ1-1; TRBD1 aligns across 11 bases. Losses at the gene ends were 2 bases for V and 2 bases for J; bases not matched to a gene: 1. Germline V gives CDR1 KGHSH, CDR2 LQKENI. The CDR3 loop spans 15 amino acids. The CDR3 here is CASSPGQGANTEAFF. CDR3 DNA: TGTGCCAGCTCACCAGGACAGGGGGCAAACACTGAAGCTTTCTTT. Full variable domain (rest looked up from reference TRBV18 and TRBJ1-1): NAGVMQNPRHLVRRRGQEARLRCSPMKGHSHVYWYRQLPEEGLKFMVYLQKENIIDESGMPKERFSAEFPKEGPSILRIQQVVRGDSAAYFCASSPGQGANTEAFFGQGTRLTVV.

The V and J genes are TRBV11-2 and TRBJ1-6; D remains unclear. Germline V lookup: CDR1 SGHAT, CDR2 FQNNGV. The CDR3 length is 13 residues. V was clipped by 5 bases and J by 12 bases, with 14 bases between them. CDR3 bases: TGTGCCAGCAGCGACACGGGTGGGAGACCCCTCCACTTT. This encodes CASSDTGGRPLHF.

This chain links TRBV18 with TRBJ1-4; no reliable D call. This CDR3 is 13 amino acids long. Trimming pared 6 bases from V and 10 bases from J, leaving 15 bases between. Germline loops: CDR1 KGHSH, CDR2 LQKENI. CDR3 nucleotides: TGTGCCAGCTCCCCCCGGCCCCGGGGAAAACTGTTTTTT. It encodes CASSPRPRGKLFF. The entire variable domain, with the rest obtained from reference TRBV18 and TRBJ1-4, is as follows: NAGVMQNPRHLVRRRGQEARLRCSPMKGHSHVYWYRQLPEEGLKFMVYLQKENIIDESGMPKERFSAEFPKEGPSILRIQQVVRGDSAAYFCASSPRPRGKLFFGSGTQLSVL.

The rearrangement links TRBV3-1 (or the pseudogene TRBV3-2) to TRBJ2-5, with TRBD2 matching over 9 bases. The V and J ends lost 5 bases and 4 bases, in that order; junction bases with no gene match: 8. CDR3 length equals 15 residues. The germline V gene encodes CDR1 LGHDT and CDR2 YNNKEL (reference sequence). The CDR3 coding sequence is TGTGCCAGCAGCAGGGATGCAGCGGGAGGAGAGACCCAGTACTTC. Its protein is CASSRDAAGGETQYF.

V usage is TRBV18 and J usage is TRBJ2-2; 8 nucleotides match TRBD1. The CDR3 loop spans 15 amino acids. Germline CDR1 is KGHSH and CDR2 is LQKENI. V was pared by 4 bases and J by 1 base, with 2 bases of the junction left unmatched. The CDR3 nucleotides read TGTGCCAGCTCACGAGGGACAGGGAACACCGGGGAGCTGTTTTTT. Translation gives CASSRGTGNTGELFF.

The count of this clone is one. The chain recombines TRBV3-1 (or the pseudogene TRBV3-2) with TRBJ1-1; 7 bases agree with TRBD1. The CDR3 runs 14 residues. Trimming removed 4 bases from V and 4 bases from J; junction bases left unmatched: 6. The germline gives CDR1 LGHDT, CDR2 YNNKEL (reference sequence). The CDR3 region has the DNA TGTGCCAGCAGCCGACAGGGCGGAGGCACTGAAGCTTTCTTT. Protein sequence: CASSRQGGGTEAFF.

The genes are TRBV2 and TRBJ2-7; 12 nucleotides agree with TRBD2. The J segment lost 5 bases and the V segment lost 8 bases, leaving 13 bases of the junction unmatched. This CDR3 is built from 16 residues. CDR1 is SNHLY, CDR2 FYNNEI, per germline. The CDR3 region is CASWGQGWTSGNEQYF. As DNA, the CDR3 is TGTGCCAGCTGGGGACAGGGATGGACTAGCGGGAACGAGCAGTACTTC.

The chain joins TRBV2 to TRBJ2-2; maybe TRBD1 (6 bases). This CDR3 region has 15 residues. Germline V gene lookup returns CDR1 SNHLY and CDR2 FYNNEI. Trimming left V 6 bases short and J 2 bases short, with 13 bases between. Here the CDR3 reads CASSAGTINTGELFF. CDR3 nucleotide sequence: TGTGCCAGCAGCGCCGGGACAATCAACACCGGGGAGCTGTTTTTT.

The chain uses TRBV19 and TRBJ2-1, with D possibly matching TRBD2 (5 bases). Trimming took off 4 bases at V and 3 bases at J, with 10 bases between the two ends. CDR1 LNHDA and CDR2 SQIVND come from the germline V gene (reference sequence). CDR3 length: 14 amino acids. The CDR3 loop reads CASSNGGLYNEQFF. CDR3 coding DNA: TGTGCCAGTAGTAACGGAGGACTCTACAATGAGCAGTTCTTC.

The chain carries TRBV15 and TRBJ2-7; D is unclear. The CDR3 runs 14 residues. The V end lost 0 bases, the J end lost 3 bases, and 9 bases lay between the germline ends. Germline V gives CDR1 LNHNV, CDR2 YYDKDF (reference sequence). CDR3 sequence (DNA): TGTGCCACCAGCAGAGATCGAGGCAGCTACGAGCAGTACTTC. The encoded protein is CATSRDRGSYEQYF.